The rows below give T cell receptor beta chains drawn from one sample of a study of shared clonotypes between healthy human individuals. Assay: immunoSEQ multiplex PCR; the TCRdb copy retains only in-frame clones and omits some. The repertoire holds a few million clones, around 95% seen once, with roughly 0.13% in the top ten. Sequenced input: naive CD4+ T cells sorted from blood. The source of these receptors is a man younger than 35 in good health. CDR3s include the opening cysteine and the closing phenylalanine or tryptophan. Each record gives: V gene, J gene, clone size, D gene, CDR3 protein, CDR3 DNA. The D gene is left open where the match is weak. Not every row has a clone size; where given, it reads once, few, many or a size class.

v_call: TRBV6-5; j_call: TRBJ1-2; clone_size: .; d_call: .; cdr3_aa: CASSSIGYGYTF; cdr3_nt: TGTGCCAGCAGTTCGATAGGCTATGGCTACACCTTC
v_call: TRBV30; j_call: TRBJ1-1; clone_size: .; d_call: .; cdr3_aa: CAWSTRQGTLEAFF; cdr3_nt: TGTGCCTGGAGTACGAGGCAGGGTACCCTTGAAGCTTTCTTT
v_call: TRBV5-6; j_call: TRBJ2-7; clone_size: .; d_call: TRBD2; cdr3_aa: CASSLGLAQFEQYF; cdr3_nt: TGTGCCAGCAGCCTCGGACTAGCTCAGTTCGAGCAGTACTTC
v_call: TRBV20-1; j_call: TRBJ1-2; clone_size: .; d_call: .; cdr3_aa: CSALSYGGYTF; cdr3_nt: TGCAGTGCTCTCTCCTACGGGGGCTACACCTTC
v_call: TRBV19; j_call: TRBJ1-1; clone_size: .; d_call: .; cdr3_aa: CASTYSTGRFRTEAFF; cdr3_nt: TGTGCCAGTACCTACTCTACAGGGAGGTTTCGAACTGAAGCTTTCTTT
v_call: TRBV28; j_call: TRBJ2-1; clone_size: .; d_call: .; cdr3_aa: CASNPGPYNEQFF; cdr3_nt: TGTGCCAGCAACCCAGGCCCGTACAATGAGCAGTTCTTC
v_call: TRBV7-9; j_call: TRBJ2-7; clone_size: .; d_call: TRBD2; cdr3_aa: CASSTQAGTTYEQYF; cdr3_nt: TGTGCCAGCAGCACCCAAGCGGGGACTACCTACGAGCAGTACTTC
v_call: TRBV18; j_call: TRBJ1-6; clone_size: once; d_call: .; cdr3_aa: CASSPTTDSPLHF; cdr3_nt: TGTGCCAGCTCACCGACGACGGACTCACCCCTCCACTTT
v_call: TRBV29-1; j_call: TRBJ2-7; clone_size: .; d_call: .; cdr3_aa: CSVEQTSYEQYF; cdr3_nt: TGCAGCGTTGAACAGACCTCCTACGAGCAGTACTTC
v_call: TRBV11-2; j_call: TRBJ2-5; clone_size: .; d_call: .; cdr3_aa: CASSWDWLQETQYF; cdr3_nt: TGTGCCAGCAGCTGGGACTGGCTACAAGAGACCCAGTACTTC
v_call: TRBV11-2; j_call: TRBJ2-1; clone_size: .; d_call: .; cdr3_aa: CASSLGGRRNEQFF; cdr3_nt: TGTGCCAGCAGCTTAGGGGGGAGGCGTAATGAGCAGTTCTTC
v_call: TRBV28; j_call: TRBJ2-7; clone_size: once; d_call: .; cdr3_aa: CASTTVYEQYF; cdr3_nt: TGTGCCAGCACAACAGTCTACGAGCAGTACTTC
v_call: TRBV5-4; j_call: TRBJ2-7; clone_size: .; d_call: TRBD1; cdr3_aa: CASSLADRAGEQYF; cdr3_nt: TGTGCCAGCAGCTTGGCCGACAGGGCCGGAGAGCAGTACTTC
v_call: TRBV6-5; j_call: TRBJ1-2; clone_size: .; d_call: .; cdr3_aa: CASSPIGGYGYTF; cdr3_nt: TGTGCCAGCAGTCCCATCGGCGGGTATGGCTACACCTTC
v_call: TRBV5-1; j_call: TRBJ2-7; clone_size: .; d_call: .; cdr3_aa: CASSLAAIDLGAYEQYF; cdr3_nt: TGCGCCAGCAGCTTGGCCGCGATTGACTTAGGTGCCTACGAGCAGTACTTC
v_call: TRBV15; j_call: TRBJ1-4; clone_size: .; d_call: .; cdr3_aa: CATSRGTALDEKLFF; cdr3_nt: TGTGCCACCAGCAGAGGGACCGCGTTGGATGAAAAACTGTTTTTT
v_call: TRBV6-1; j_call: TRBJ2-1; clone_size: .; d_call: .; cdr3_aa: CASSIMGQVYNEQFF; cdr3_nt: TGTGCCAGCAGTATAATGGGGCAGGTCTACAATGAGCAGTTCTTC
v_call: TRBV10-1; j_call: TRBJ2-2; clone_size: once; d_call: TRBD2; cdr3_aa: CASMAGTSAGELFF; cdr3_nt: TGCGCCAGCATGGCCGGGACTAGTGCCGGGGAGCTGTTTTTT
v_call: TRBV6-1; j_call: TRBJ2-5; clone_size: once; d_call: .; cdr3_aa: CASNRVLGLYF; cdr3_nt: TGTGCCAGCAACAGGGTCTTGGGGCTGTACTTC
v_call: TRBV5-1; j_call: TRBJ2-3; clone_size: .; d_call: TRBD2; cdr3_aa: CASQLAGGDTQYF; cdr3_nt: TGCGCCAGCCAACTAGCGGGGGGCGATACGCAGTATTTT
v_call: TRBV6-1; j_call: TRBJ2-5; clone_size: .; d_call: TRBD1; cdr3_aa: CAADRNQETQYF; cdr3_nt: TGTGCCGCGGACAGGAATCAAGAGACCCAGTACTTC
v_call: TRBV5-1; j_call: TRBJ1-2; clone_size: .; d_call: .; cdr3_aa: CASSFGGVERTNYGYTF; cdr3_nt: TGCGCCAGCAGCTTTGGAGGGGTGGAAAGGACTAACTATGGCTACACCTTC
v_call: TRBV7-9; j_call: TRBJ2-7; clone_size: .; d_call: .; cdr3_aa: CASSRNTGLRGNSQLSQYF; cdr3_nt: TGTGCCAGCAGCCGCAACACGGGGTTGAGGGGCAATTCCCAACTATCGCAGTACTTC
v_call: TRBV27; j_call: TRBJ1-6; clone_size: .; d_call: TRBD1; cdr3_aa: CASSLGGQGGSPLHF; cdr3_nt: TGTGCCAGCAGTTTAGGGGGACAGGGGGGTTCACCCCTCCACTTT
v_call: TRBV6-5; j_call: TRBJ2-1; clone_size: .; d_call: TRBD1; cdr3_aa: CASRPDRVYNEQFF; cdr3_nt: TGTGCCAGCAGACCGGACAGGGTTTACAATGAGCAGTTCTTC
v_call: TRBV10-2; j_call: TRBJ2-7; clone_size: .; d_call: TRBD2; cdr3_aa: CASSPGTSGGLEQYF; cdr3_nt: TGCGCCAGCAGTCCCGGGACTAGCGGGGGTCTCGAGCAGTACTTC
v_call: TRBV9; j_call: TRBJ2-3; clone_size: .; d_call: .; cdr3_aa: CASSADASTDTQYF; cdr3_nt: TGTGCCAGCAGCGCTGACGCGAGCACAGATACGCAGTATTTT
v_call: TRBV11-1; j_call: TRBJ1-4; clone_size: .; d_call: .; cdr3_aa: CASSLDARQVKLEKLFF; cdr3_nt: TGTGCCAGCAGCTTAGATGCCCGGCAGGTCAAATTGGAAAAACTGTTTTTT
v_call: TRBV6-6; j_call: TRBJ1-5; clone_size: .; d_call: .; cdr3_aa: CASSKTQPNQPQHF; cdr3_nt: TGTGCCAGCAGCAAGACACAACCCAATCAGCCCCAGCATTTT
v_call: TRBV28; j_call: TRBJ2-2; clone_size: .; d_call: .; cdr3_aa: CATQQGGGGELFF; cdr3_nt: TGTGCCACCCAGCAGGGTGGAGGCGGGGAGCTGTTTTTT
v_call: TRBV25-1; j_call: TRBJ1-2; clone_size: .; d_call: TRBD1; cdr3_aa: CASSEIRAGTGGVGYTF; cdr3_nt: TGTGCCAGCAGTGAAATCCGAGCCGGGACAGGGGGGGTTGGCTACACCTTC
v_call: TRBV7-2; j_call: TRBJ1-3; clone_size: .; d_call: TRBD1; cdr3_aa: CASSRRGGSGNTIYF; cdr3_nt: TGTGCCAGCAGCCGCAGGGGGGGATCTGGAAACACCATATATTTT
v_call: TRBV7-9; j_call: TRBJ1-3; clone_size: .; d_call: .; cdr3_aa: CASSIGTAGNTIYF; cdr3_nt: TGTGCCAGCAGTATAGGGACGGCTGGAAACACCATATATTTT
v_call: TRBV5-1; j_call: TRBJ2-3; clone_size: .; d_call: TRBD2; cdr3_aa: CASSPGGLATDTQYF; cdr3_nt: TGCGCCAGCAGCCCGGGGGGACTAGCCACAGATACGCAGTATTTT
v_call: TRBV7-9; j_call: TRBJ1-3; clone_size: .; d_call: .; cdr3_aa: CASSLNSWTAGNTIYF; cdr3_nt: TGTGCCAGCAGCTTAAACTCCTGGACTGCTGGAAACACCATATATTTT
v_call: TRBV7-2; j_call: TRBJ2-3; clone_size: .; d_call: TRBD2; cdr3_aa: CASSLEISGGHTQYF; cdr3_nt: TGTGCCAGCAGCTTAGAAATTAGCGGGGGGCATACGCAGTATTTT
v_call: TRBV5-1; j_call: TRBJ2-6; clone_size: .; d_call: TRBD2; cdr3_aa: CASSSSGRAGANVLTF; cdr3_nt: TGCGCCAGCAGCTCTAGCGGGAGAGCTGGGGCCAACGTCCTGACTTTC
v_call: TRBV5-6; j_call: TRBJ2-3; clone_size: .; d_call: .; cdr3_aa: CASSSKGTDTQYF; cdr3_nt: TGTGCCAGCAGCTCTAAGGGCACAGATACGCAGTATTTT